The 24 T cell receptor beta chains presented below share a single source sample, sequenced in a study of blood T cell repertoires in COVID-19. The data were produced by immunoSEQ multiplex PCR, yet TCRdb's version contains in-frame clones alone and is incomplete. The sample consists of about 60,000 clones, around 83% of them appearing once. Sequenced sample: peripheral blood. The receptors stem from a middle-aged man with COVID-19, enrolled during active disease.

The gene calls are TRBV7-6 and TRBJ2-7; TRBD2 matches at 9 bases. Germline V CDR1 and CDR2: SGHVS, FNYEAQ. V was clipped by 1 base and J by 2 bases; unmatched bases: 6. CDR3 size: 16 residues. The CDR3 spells CASSLGEAGGAYEQYF. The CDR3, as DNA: TGTGCCAGCAGCTTAGGGGAAGCGGGAGGAGCCTACGAGCAGTACTTC.

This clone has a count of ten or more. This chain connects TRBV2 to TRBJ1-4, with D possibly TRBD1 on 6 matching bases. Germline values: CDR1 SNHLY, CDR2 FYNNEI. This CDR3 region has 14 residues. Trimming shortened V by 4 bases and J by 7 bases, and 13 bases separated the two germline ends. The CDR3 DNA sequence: TGTGCCAGCAGTGTAGGCCAGGGGACTGAAAAACTGTTTTTT. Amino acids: CASSVGQGTEKLFF.

CDR3: CASSEGLAGNYRELFF. DNA for the CDR3: TGTGCCAGCAGTGAGGGACTAGCGGGAAACTACCGGGAGCTGTTTTTT. The J gene is TRBJ2-2, the V gene TRBV2; TRBD2 aligns across 13 bases. Germline V gene sequence: CDR1 SNHLY, CDR2 FYNNEI. V was clipped by 3 bases and J by 9 bases; unmatched bases: 7. This CDR3 spans 16 amino acids.

The CDR3 DNA reads TGTGCCAGCAGCGTAGCTGGCGGGAGGGCCCGTGGAGATACGCAGTATTTT. It translates to CASSVAGGRARGDTQYF. The chain combines TRBV9 with TRBJ2-3, with 9 positions matching TRBD2. CDR3 length equals 17 residues. Germline assignment: CDR1 SGDLS and CDR2 YYNGEE. The V segment lost 0 bases and the J segment 5 bases; nucleotides outside the gene matches: 10.

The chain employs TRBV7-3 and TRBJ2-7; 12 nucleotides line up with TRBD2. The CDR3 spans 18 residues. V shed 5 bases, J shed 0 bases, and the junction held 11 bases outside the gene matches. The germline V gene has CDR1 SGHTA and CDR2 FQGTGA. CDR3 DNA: TGTGCCAGCAGCGGTCCGGGACTAGCGGGCCCCAGCTCCTACGAGCAGTACTTC. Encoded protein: CASSGPGLAGPSSYEQYF.

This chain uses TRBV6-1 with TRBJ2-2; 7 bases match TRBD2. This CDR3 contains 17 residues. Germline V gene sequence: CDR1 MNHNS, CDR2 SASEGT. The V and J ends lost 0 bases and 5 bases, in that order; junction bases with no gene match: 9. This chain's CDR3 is CASSEASGGPSTGELFF. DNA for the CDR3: TGTGCCAGCAGTGAAGCCTCGGGAGGCCCTAGTACCGGGGAGCTGTTTTTT.

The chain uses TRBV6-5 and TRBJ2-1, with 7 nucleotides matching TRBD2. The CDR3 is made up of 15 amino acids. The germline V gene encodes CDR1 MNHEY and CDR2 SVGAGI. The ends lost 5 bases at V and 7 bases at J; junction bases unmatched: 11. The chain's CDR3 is CASSPSSGESNEQFF. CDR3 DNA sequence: TGTGCCAGCAGTCCTTCCAGCGGGGAGTCGAATGAGCAGTTCTTC.

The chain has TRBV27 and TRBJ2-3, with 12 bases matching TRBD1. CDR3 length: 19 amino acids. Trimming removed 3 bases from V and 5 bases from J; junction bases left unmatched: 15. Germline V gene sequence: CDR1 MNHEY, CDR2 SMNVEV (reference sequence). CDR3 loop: CASSFRARDRGRLGDTQYF. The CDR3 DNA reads TGTGCCAGCAGTTTTAGGGCGCGGGACAGGGGGCGCTTGGGAGATACGCAGTATTTT.

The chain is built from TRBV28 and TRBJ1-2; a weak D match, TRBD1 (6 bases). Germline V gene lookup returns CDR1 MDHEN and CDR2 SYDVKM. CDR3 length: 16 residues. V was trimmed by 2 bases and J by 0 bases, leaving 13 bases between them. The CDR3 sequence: CASSLGGASANYGYTF. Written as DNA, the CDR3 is TGTGCCAGCAGTTTAGGGGGGGCATCAGCTAACTATGGCTACACCTTC.

The DNA of the CDR3 is TGCAGCTCTGAGGGGGCGGGTACTGAAGCTTTCTTT. Translating gives CSSEGAGTEAFF. The V call is TRBV29-1, the J call TRBJ1-1, with TRBD1 matching over 7 bases. This CDR3 region has 12 residues. V trimming: 8 bases; J trimming: 5 bases; junction bases outside the gene matches: 8. Germline V gives CDR1 SQVTM, CDR2 ANQGSEA.

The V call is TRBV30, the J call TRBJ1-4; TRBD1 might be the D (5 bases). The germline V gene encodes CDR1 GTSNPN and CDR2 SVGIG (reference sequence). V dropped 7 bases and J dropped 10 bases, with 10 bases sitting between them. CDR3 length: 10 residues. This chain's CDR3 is CASKGPKLFF. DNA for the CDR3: TGTGCCTCGAAGGGGCCAAAACTGTTTTTT.

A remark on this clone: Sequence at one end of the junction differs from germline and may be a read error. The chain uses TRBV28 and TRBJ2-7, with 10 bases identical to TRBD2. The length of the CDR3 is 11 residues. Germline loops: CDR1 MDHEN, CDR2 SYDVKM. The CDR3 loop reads CASEASGSSDF. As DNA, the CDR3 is TGTGCCAGCGAGGCTAGCGGGAGTTCAGACTTC.

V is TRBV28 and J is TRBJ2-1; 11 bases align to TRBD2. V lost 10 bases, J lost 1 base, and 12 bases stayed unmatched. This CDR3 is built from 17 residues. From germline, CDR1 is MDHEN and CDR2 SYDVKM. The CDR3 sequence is CATQGLAAPKSYNEQFF. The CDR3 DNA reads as TGTGCCACCCAGGGACTAGCGGCCCCTAAATCCTACAATGAGCAGTTCTTC.

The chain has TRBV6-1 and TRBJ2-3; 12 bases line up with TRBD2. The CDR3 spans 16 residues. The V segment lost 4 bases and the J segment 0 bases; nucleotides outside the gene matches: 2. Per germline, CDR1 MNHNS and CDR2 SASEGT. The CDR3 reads CASSGGTSGSTDTQYF. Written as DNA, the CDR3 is TGTGCCAGCAGTGGGGGGACTAGCGGGAGCACAGATACGCAGTATTTT.

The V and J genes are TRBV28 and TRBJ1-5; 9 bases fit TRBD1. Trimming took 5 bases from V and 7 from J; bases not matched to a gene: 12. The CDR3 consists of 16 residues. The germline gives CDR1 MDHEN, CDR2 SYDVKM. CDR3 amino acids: CASSPPGQGGPQPQHF. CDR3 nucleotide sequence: TGTGCCAGCAGTCCCCCGGGACAGGGAGGCCCCCAGCCCCAGCATTTT.

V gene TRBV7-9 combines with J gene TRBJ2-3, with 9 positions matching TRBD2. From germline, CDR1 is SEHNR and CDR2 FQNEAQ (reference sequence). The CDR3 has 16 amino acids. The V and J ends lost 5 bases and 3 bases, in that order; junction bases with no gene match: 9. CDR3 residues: CASSQALAGRTDTQYF. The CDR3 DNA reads TGTGCCAGCAGCCAGGCCCTAGCGGGAAGGACAGATACGCAGTATTTT.

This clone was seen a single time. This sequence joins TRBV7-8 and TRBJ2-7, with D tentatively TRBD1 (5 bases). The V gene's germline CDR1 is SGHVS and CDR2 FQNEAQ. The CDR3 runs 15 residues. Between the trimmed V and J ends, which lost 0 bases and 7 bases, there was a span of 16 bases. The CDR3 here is CASSLALGRVREQYF. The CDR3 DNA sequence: TGTGCCAGCAGCTTAGCGCTTGGCAGGGTACGGGAGCAGTACTTC.

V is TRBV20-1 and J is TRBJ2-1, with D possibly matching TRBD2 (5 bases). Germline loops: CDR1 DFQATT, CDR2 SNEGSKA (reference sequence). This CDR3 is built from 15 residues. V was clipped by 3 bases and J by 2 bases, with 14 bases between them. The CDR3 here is CSASLPVGAYNEQFF. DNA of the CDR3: TGCAGTGCTAGTCTTCCCGTGGGAGCCTACAATGAGCAGTTCTTC.

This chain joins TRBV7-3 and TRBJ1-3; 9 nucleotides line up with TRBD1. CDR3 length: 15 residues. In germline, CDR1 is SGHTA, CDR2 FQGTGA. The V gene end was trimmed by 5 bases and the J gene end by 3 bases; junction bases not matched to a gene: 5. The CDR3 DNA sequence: TGTGCCAGCAGCCTCACAGGGGGCGATGGAAACACCATATATTTT. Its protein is CASSLTGGDGNTIYF. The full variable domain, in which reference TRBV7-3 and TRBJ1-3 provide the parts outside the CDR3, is GAGVSQTPSNKVTEKGKYVELRCDPISGHTALYWYRQSLGQGPEFLIYFQGTGAADDSGLPNDRFFAVRPEGSVSTLKIQRTERGDSAVYLCASSLTGGDGNTIYFGEGSWLTVV.

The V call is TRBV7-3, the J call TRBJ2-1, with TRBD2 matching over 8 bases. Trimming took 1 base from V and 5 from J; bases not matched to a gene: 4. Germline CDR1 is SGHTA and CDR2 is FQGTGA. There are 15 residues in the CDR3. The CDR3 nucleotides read TGTGCCAGCAGCTTAATTAGCGGGATTGACAATGAGCAGTTCTTC. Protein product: CASSLISGIDNEQFF.

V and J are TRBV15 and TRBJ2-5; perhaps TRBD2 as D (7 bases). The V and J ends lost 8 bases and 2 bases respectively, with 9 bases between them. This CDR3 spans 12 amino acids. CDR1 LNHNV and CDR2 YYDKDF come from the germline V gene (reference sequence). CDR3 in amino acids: CATRGAQETQYF. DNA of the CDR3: TGTGCCACCCGGGGGGCACAAGAGACCCAGTACTTC.

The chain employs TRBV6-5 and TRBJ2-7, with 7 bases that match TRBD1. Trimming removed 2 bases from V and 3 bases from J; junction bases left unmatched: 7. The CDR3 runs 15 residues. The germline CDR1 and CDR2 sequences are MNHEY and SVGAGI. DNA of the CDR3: TGTGCCAGCAGTTACAATGCTGGGACAGACTACGAGCAGTACTTC. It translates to CASSYNAGTDYEQYF.

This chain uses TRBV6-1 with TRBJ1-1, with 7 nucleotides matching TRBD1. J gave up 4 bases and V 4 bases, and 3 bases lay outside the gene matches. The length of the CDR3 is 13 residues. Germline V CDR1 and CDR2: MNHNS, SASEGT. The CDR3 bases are TGTGCCAGCAGTGTACAGGGGACCACTGAAGCTTTCTTT. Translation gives CASSVQGTTEAFF.

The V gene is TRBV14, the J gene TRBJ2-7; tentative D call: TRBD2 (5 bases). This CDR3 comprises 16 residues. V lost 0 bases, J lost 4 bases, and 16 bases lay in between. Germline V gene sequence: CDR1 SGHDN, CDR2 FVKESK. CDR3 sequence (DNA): TGTGCCAGCAGCCAAGATTACCCAGCGGTACTGTACGAGCAGTACTTC. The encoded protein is CASSQDYPAVLYEQYF.